This passage covers 16 T cell receptor beta chains from one sample sequenced in a study of neoadjuvant anti-PD-1 for oral cavity cancer. Repertoires were generated with immunoSEQ multiplex PCR, while TCRdb's copy carries only in-frame clones and drops some. This table holds about 9,500 clones, around 68% found once. The time point: after neoadjuvant nivolumab, at surgical resection. Source: PBMCs, taken after nivolumab (anti-PD-1) treatment. These receptors all come from a person aged 35-79 years with oral cavity squamous cell carcinoma.

This chain links TRBV5-1 with TRBJ1-4; D may be TRBD1 (5 bases). Deletions cut 2 bases from V and 4 bases from J, with 15 bases between. The CDR3 is 16 amino acids. Per germline, CDR1 SGHRS and CDR2 YFSETQ. The DNA of the CDR3 is TGCGCCAGCAGCTTACGGACGGGGGGAGATAATGAAAAACTGTTTTTT. Translation gives CASSLRTGGDNEKLFF. Based on the CDR3 plus reference TRBV5-1 and TRBJ1-4, the full variable domain is KAGVTQTPRYLIKTRGQQVTLSCSPISGHRSVSWYQQTPGQGLQFLFEYFSETQRNKGNFPGRFSGRQFSNSRSEMNVSTLELGDSALYLCASSLRTGGDNEKLFFGSGTQLSVL.

The chain combines TRBV7-2 with TRBJ2-5, with TRBD2 matching 13 bases. V shed 5 bases, J shed 0 bases, and the junction held 3 bases outside the gene matches. The CDR3 is made up of 16 amino acids. Germline values: CDR1 SGHTA, CDR2 FQGNSA. This CDR3 reads CASSQTSGGYQETQYF. In DNA form, the CDR3 reads TGTGCCAGCAGCCAGACTAGCGGGGGGTACCAAGAGACCCAGTACTTC.

J is TRBJ2-2 and V is TRBV9, with D uncertain. This CDR3 is 16 amino acids long. Germline loops: CDR1 SGDLS, CDR2 YYNGEE. Trimming left V 0 bases short and J 1 base short, with 10 bases between. The CDR3 here is CASSVEALGNTGELFF. CDR3 nucleotides: TGTGCCAGCAGCGTAGAGGCCCTAGGGAACACCGGGGAGCTGTTTTTT. Using reference TRBV9 and TRBJ2-2 for the parts outside the CDR3, the full variable domain is DSGVTQTPKHLITATGQRVTLRCSPRSGDLSVYWYQQSLDQGLQFLIQYYNGEERAKGNILERFSAQQFPDLHSELNLSSLELGDSALYFCASSVEALGNTGELFFGEGSRLTVL.

As to this clone: In the same sample, other DNA sequences code for this CDR3. The chain carries TRBV11-3 and TRBJ2-1, with 10 bases that match TRBD1. The CDR3 length is 15 residues. Germline values: CDR1 SGHNT, CDR2 YENEEA. J lost 10 bases, V lost 6 bases, and 12 bases had no gene match. In nucleotides, the CDR3 is TGTGCCAGCAGTCTTCCGGGACAGGGGACCCACGAGCAGTTCTTC. Translation: CASSLPGQGTHEQFF.

This clone was detected only once. CDR3 sequence (DNA): TGTGCCAGCAGCTTTTACTCGGTTAGGGGACGCAATCAGCCCCAGCATTTT. It yields the protein CASSFYSVRGRNQPQHF. The gene calls are TRBV5-5 and TRBJ1-5; weak D call: TRBD1 (5 bases). The germline V gene has CDR1 SGHKS and CDR2 YYEKEE (reference sequence). Trimming shortened V by 2 bases and J by 2 bases, and 17 bases separated the two germline ends. This CDR3 has 17 residues.

This chain uses TRBV6-6 with TRBJ1-1, with D maybe TRBD1 (5 bases). Germline CDR1 and CDR2: MNHNY and SVGAGI (reference sequence). The CDR3 contains 15 residues. V was clipped by 5 bases and J by 3 bases, with 16 bases between them. CDR3 loop: CASSRGIVGYTEAFF. The CDR3 bases are TGTGCCAGCAGTCGGGGCATCGTGGGATACACTGAAGCTTTCTTT.

The chain combines TRBV29-1 with TRBJ1-1; D gene ambiguous. V lost 1 base and J 5 bases, leaving 8 bases between the germline ends. The CDR3 totals 12 residues. Germline CDR1 SQVTM, CDR2 ANQGSEA. CDR3 amino acids: CSVEGGWTEAFF. The CDR3, as DNA: TGCAGCGTTGAAGGGGGTTGGACTGAAGCTTTCTTT.

The genes are TRBV2 and TRBJ1-5; D call uncertain. This CDR3 region has 13 residues. The germline V gene encodes CDR1 SNHLY and CDR2 FYNNEI. The germline V and J ends were trimmed by 4 bases and 4 bases, with 8 bases remaining between them. Here the CDR3 reads CASSVNPNQPQHF. For the CDR3, the DNA is TGTGCCAGCAGTGTTAATCCAAATCAGCCCCAGCATTTT.

This clone came up once. The genes are TRBV9 and TRBJ2-5; D perhaps matches TRBD1 (5 bases). This CDR3 region has 14 residues. The V end was cut by 0 bases, the J end by 2 bases, with 8 bases between. The germline V gene has CDR1 SGDLS and CDR2 YYNGEE. As DNA, the CDR3 is TGTGCCAGCAGCGTAGGAACAGGTCAAGAGACCCAGTACTTC. It encodes CASSVGTGQETQYF.

The rearrangement joins TRBV7-8 to TRBJ1-5; 12 nucleotides match TRBD1. Trimming removed 1 base from V and 6 bases from J; junction bases left unmatched: 13. The germline gives CDR1 SGHVS, CDR2 FQNEAQ. The CDR3 sequence is 19 residues long. The CDR3 region is CASSLGRDRGRLLGQPQHF. The CDR3 DNA reads as TGTGCCAGCAGCTTAGGGAGGGACAGGGGGCGTCTTTTAGGTCAGCCCCAGCATTTT.

The chain is built from TRBV6-5 and TRBJ2-7; the D is unclear. This CDR3 has 15 amino acids. The germline gives CDR1 MNHEY, CDR2 SVGAGI. Trimming cost V 0 bases and J 5 bases, with 14 bases left between them. DNA of the CDR3: TGTGCCAGCAGTTACTCGAGTCCAGGTCAGAACGAGCAGTACTTC. The encoded protein is CASSYSSPGQNEQYF.

This chain connects TRBV6-1 to TRBJ2-2, with TRBD2 as a possible D gene (5 bases). Germline values: CDR1 MNHNS, CDR2 SASEGT. The CDR3 loop spans 14 amino acids. V lost 7 bases, J lost 1 base, and 10 bases lay in between. CDR3 nucleotides: TGTGCCAGCAAGAAGCGGAGGAACACCGGGGAGCTGTTTTTT. Translating gives CASKKRRNTGELFF.

The CDR3 nucleotides read TGTGCCAGCAGCCCCGGTCTGAACACTGAAGCTTTCTTT. Amino acid sequence: CASSPGLNTEAFF. The chain couples TRBV6-1 to TRBJ1-1; D gene ambiguous. CDR1 is MNHNS, CDR2 SASEGT, per germline. Trimming stripped 6 bases from V and 0 bases from J, with 8 bases between. The CDR3 totals 13 residues.

The CDR3 here is CASSLPSSPNTGELFF. The CDR3 bases are TGCGCCAGCAGCCTACCGTCGTCGCCGAACACCGGGGAGCTGTTTTTT. The rearrangement links TRBV4-1 to TRBJ2-2, with D hard to call. The V gene's germline CDR1 is MGHRA and CDR2 YSYEKL. The length of the CDR3 is 16 residues. The ends were cut back, 4 bases at V and 0 bases at J, with 12 bases in the middle.

This chain uses TRBV19 with TRBJ1-1; TRBD1 agrees at 10 bases. Per the germline V gene, CDR1 is LNHDA and CDR2 is SQIVND (reference sequence). The CDR3 sequence is 14 residues long. V lost 5 bases, J lost 0 bases, and 0 bases stayed unmatched. For the CDR3, the DNA is TGTGCCAGTAGTGACAGGGGGCTGAACACTGAAGCTTTCTTT. Translating gives CASSDRGLNTEAFF. Drawing the rest from reference TRBV19 and TRBJ1-1, the complete variable domain is DGGITQSPKYLFRKEGQNVTLSCEQNLNHDAMYWYRQDPGQGLRLIYYSQIVNDFQKGDIAEGYSVSREKKESFPLTVTSAQKNPTAFYLCASSDRGLNTEAFFGQGTRLTVV.

The V gene is TRBV11-2, the J gene TRBJ2-3, with D maybe TRBD1 (5 bases). Trimming shortened V by 5 bases and J by 3 bases, and 18 bases separated the two germline ends. The CDR3 loop spans 16 amino acids. Germline lookup yields CDR1 SGHAT and CDR2 FQNNGV. The CDR3 DNA is TGTGCCAGCAGCCAGAGACGAACAAGGGGAACAGATACGCAGTATTTT. Protein product: CASSQRRTRGTDTQYF.